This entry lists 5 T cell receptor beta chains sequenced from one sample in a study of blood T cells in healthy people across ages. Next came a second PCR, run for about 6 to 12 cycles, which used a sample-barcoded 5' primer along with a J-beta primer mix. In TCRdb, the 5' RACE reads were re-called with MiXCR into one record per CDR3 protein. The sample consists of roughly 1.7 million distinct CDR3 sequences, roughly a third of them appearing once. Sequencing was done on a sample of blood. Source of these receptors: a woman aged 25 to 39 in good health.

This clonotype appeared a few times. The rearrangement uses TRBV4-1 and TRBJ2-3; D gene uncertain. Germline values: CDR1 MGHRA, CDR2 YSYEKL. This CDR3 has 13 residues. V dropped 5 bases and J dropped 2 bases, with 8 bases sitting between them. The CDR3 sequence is CASSSRITDTQYF. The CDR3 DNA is TGCGCCAGCAGCTCACGGATCACAGATACGCAGTATTTT.

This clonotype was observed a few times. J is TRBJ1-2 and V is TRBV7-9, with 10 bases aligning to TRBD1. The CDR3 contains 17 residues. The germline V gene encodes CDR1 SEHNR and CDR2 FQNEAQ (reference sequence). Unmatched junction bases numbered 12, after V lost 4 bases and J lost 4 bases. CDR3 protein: CASSSNQRDRGGYGYTF. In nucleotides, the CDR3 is TGTGCCAGCAGCTCCAACCAGAGGGACAGGGGAGGCTATGGCTACACCTTC.

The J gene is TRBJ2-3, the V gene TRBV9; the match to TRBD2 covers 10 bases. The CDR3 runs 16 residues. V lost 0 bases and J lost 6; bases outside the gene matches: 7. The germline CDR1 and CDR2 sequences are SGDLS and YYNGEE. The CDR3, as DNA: TGTGCCAGCAGCGTAGTGCAGCGGGGGGGCAAGGATACGCAGTATTTT. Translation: CASSVVQRGGKDTQYF.

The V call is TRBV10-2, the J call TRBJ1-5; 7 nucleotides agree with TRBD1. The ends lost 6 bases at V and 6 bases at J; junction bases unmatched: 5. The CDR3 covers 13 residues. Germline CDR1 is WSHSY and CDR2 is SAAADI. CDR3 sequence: CASRTGAAQPQHF. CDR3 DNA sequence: TGCGCCAGCAGAACAGGGGCGGCTCAGCCCCAGCATTTT.

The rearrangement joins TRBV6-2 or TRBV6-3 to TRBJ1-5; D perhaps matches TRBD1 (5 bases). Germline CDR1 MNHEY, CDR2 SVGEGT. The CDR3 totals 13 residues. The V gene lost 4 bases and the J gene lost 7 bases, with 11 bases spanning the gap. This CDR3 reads CASSLDKLQPQHF. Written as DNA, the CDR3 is TGTGCCAGCAGTTTGGACAAATTACAGCCCCAGCATTTT.